This passage covers 15 T cell receptor beta chains from one sample sequenced in a study of early T cells in non-severe SARS-CoV-2 infection. TCRdb processed the 5' RACE reads anew with MiXCR; each CDR3 protein has one entry. The data show around 55,000 distinct CDR3 sequences, approximately 6.3% seen once. This specimen was whole blood, taken at baseline. Receptors were obtained from an adult who was a healthcare worker with PCR-confirmed SARS-CoV-2 infection or an uninfected control (not recorded which).

The V call is TRBV30, the J call TRBJ1-1; a possible D gene is TRBD1 (5 bases). Trimming pared 2 bases from V and 0 bases from J, leaving 7 bases between. The germline V gene encodes CDR1 GTSNPN and CDR2 SVGIG (reference sequence). This CDR3 has 13 residues. Here the CDR3 reads CAWSYRLNTEAFF. Written as DNA, the CDR3 is TGTGCCTGGAGTTACAGGCTGAACACTGAAGCTTTCTTT.

This clonotype turned up a few times. The chain links TRBV28 to TRBJ1-1; 8 bases fit TRBD1. The CDR3 is made up of 13 amino acids. The germline gives CDR1 MDHEN, CDR2 SYDVKM. V dropped 8 bases and J dropped 1; count of bases not matched to a gene: 3. In DNA, the CDR3 is TGTGCCAGCGATGGGACAGGGAACACTGAAGCTTTCTTT. This translates into CASDGTGNTEAFF.

The chain joins TRBV6-5 to TRBJ1-2; D might be TRBD1 (6 bases). Germline values: CDR1 MNHEY, CDR2 SVGAGI. The CDR3 loop spans 15 amino acids. The V end lost 5 bases, the J end lost 7 bases, and 20 bases lay between the germline ends. Here the CDR3 reads CASSGSLAGAGGYTF. The CDR3 nucleotides read TGTGCCAGCAGTGGGTCCCTCGCGGGGGCGGGTGGCTACACCTTC.

The rearrangement links TRBV12-5 to TRBJ2-6; D remains unclear. CDR1 and CDR2 from the germline V gene are LGHNT and FRNRAP. Trimming cost V 1 base and J 0 bases, with 10 bases left between them. There are 17 residues in the CDR3. CDR3 DNA sequence: TGTGCTAGTGGTTTGGCGGCAGGTAACTCTGGGGCCAACGTCCTGACTTTC. Protein product: CASGLAAGNSGANVLTF.

This rearrangement joins TRBV29-1 to TRBJ2-3; TRBD1 agrees at 8 bases. The V gene end was trimmed by 7 bases and the J gene end by 5 bases; junction bases not matched to a gene: 5. The CDR3 length is 12 residues. Germline lookup yields CDR1 SQVTM and CDR2 ANQGSEA. Here the CDR3 reads CSADRAGDTQYF. The CDR3 DNA reads as TGCAGCGCGGACAGGGCGGGAGATACGCAGTATTTT.

This clonotype was observed at least ten times. The genes are TRBV5-1 and TRBJ2-5; D might be TRBD2 (5 bases). Trimming took off 4 bases at V and 6 bases at J, with 13 bases between the two ends. The CDR3 contains 13 residues. CDR1 is SGHRS, CDR2 YFSETQ, per germline. As DNA, the CDR3 is TGCGCCAGCAGCCCCGAGGGAGCTAAGACCCAGTACTTC. This codes for CASSPEGAKTQYF.

This clonotype was detected many times. The chain joins TRBV23-1 to TRBJ1-4, with TRBD1 as a possible D gene (5 bases). TRBV23-1 is an ORF, and what it does is uncertain. The CDR3 extends over 15 amino acids. V was shortened by 5 bases and J by 7 bases, with 17 bases between the two germline ends. Here the CDR3 reads CASSTPEGIGEKLFF. CDR3 sequence (DNA): TGCGCCAGCAGTACGCCCGAGGGGATTGGTGAAAAACTGTTTTTT.

This clonotype was counted ten times or more. This chain uses TRBV28 with TRBJ1-1; D gene ambiguous. The CDR3 extends over 15 amino acids. CDR1 is MDHEN and CDR2 is SYDVKM in the germline V gene. V lost 3 bases, J lost 5 bases, and 16 bases lay in between. The DNA for the CDR3 is TGTGCCAGCAGTTTCCCTTCAGTAAGAGGGACTGAAGCTTTCTTT. Translated, it gives CASSFPSVRGTEAFF.

This clonotype has at least ten counts. The chain links TRBV4-1 to TRBJ2-3, with TRBD2 matching 10 bases. V trimming: 2 bases; J trimming: 6 bases; junction bases outside the gene matches: 5. CDR1 MGHRA and CDR2 YSYEKL come from the germline V gene. This CDR3 is built from 15 residues. This CDR3 reads CASSQSGTSADTQYF. CDR3 nucleotide sequence: TGCGCCAGCAGCCAATCCGGGACTAGCGCGGATACGCAGTATTTT.

This clonotype was detected a few times. This chain connects TRBV30 to TRBJ1-1, with D perhaps TRBD1 (6 bases). Trimming pared 7 bases from V and 2 bases from J, leaving 17 bases between. CDR3 length equals 14 residues. From germline, CDR1 is GTSNPN and CDR2 SVGIG (reference sequence). The CDR3 DNA reads as TGTGCCTTCGGCGTAGGGACACCAAACACTGAAGCTTTCTTT. Its translation: CAFGVGTPNTEAFF. The full variable domain, with the rest looked up from reference TRBV30 and TRBJ1-1, is SQTIHQWPATLVQPVGSPLSLECTVEGTSNPNLYWYRQAAGRGLQLLFYSVGIGQISSEVPQNLSASRPQDRQFILSSKKLLLSDSGFYLCAFGVGTPNTEAFFGQGTRLTVV.

This clonotype was seen ten or more times. V and J are TRBV2 and TRBJ2-5; D unclear. V was cut by 2 bases and J by 3 bases, with 4 bases left in between. The CDR3 spans 12 residues. Per germline, CDR1 SNHLY and CDR2 FYNNEI. The CDR3 spells CASSELEETQYF. The CDR3 region has the DNA TGTGCCAGCAGTGAATTGGAAGAGACCCAGTACTTC.

The genes are TRBV20-1 and TRBJ2-1; no clear D gene. The germline V and J ends were trimmed by 0 bases and 2 bases, with 14 bases remaining between them. Germline V CDR1 and CDR2: DFQATT, SNEGSKA (reference sequence). This CDR3 has 16 amino acids. CDR3 region: CSARDLRAHTYNEQFF. As DNA, the CDR3 is TGCAGTGCTAGAGATCTAAGGGCCCACACCTACAATGAGCAGTTCTTC.

This clonotype was recorded at least ten times. The chain links TRBV12-3 or TRBV12-4 to TRBJ2-7; D may be TRBD2 (5 bases). The CDR3 has 14 amino acids. Trimming took 3 bases from V and 3 from J, leaving 12 bases between them. This CDR3 is CASSLSVRDYEQYF. The CDR3 DNA sequence: TGTGCCAGCAGTTTGTCGGTGAGGGACTACGAGCAGTACTTC.

The table lists this clonotype with a few counts. The chain links TRBV7-8 to TRBJ2-1, with TRBD2 as a possible D gene (5 bases). Germline V gene lookup returns CDR1 SGHVS and CDR2 FQNEAQ. V lost 4 bases and J 5 bases, leaving 9 bases between the germline ends. The CDR3 loop spans 13 amino acids. CDR3 DNA sequence: TGTGCCAGCAGCTCCGGACTGCACAATGAGCAGTTCTTC. This gives the protein CASSSGLHNEQFF.

The chain recombines TRBV7-2 with TRBJ2-1; no definite D call. CDR3 size: 13 residues. V was pared by 1 base and J by 9 bases, with 10 bases between. The germline gives CDR1 SGHTA, CDR2 FQGNSA. The DNA of the CDR3 is TGTGCCAGCAGCTTAGATGTGGAAGGTGAGCAGTTCTTC. Protein: CASSLDVEGEQFF.